This T cell receptor (beta chain) appears in the sequencing data of a study of cytotoxic CD8 clonotypes in ibrutinib-treated CLL. The table came from immunoSEQ multiplex PCR; TCRdb's copy has only in-frame clones and leaves some out. The table shows 110,000 to 150,000 clones, with around three quarters occurring only once. Germline V gene data show CDR1 as SGHAT and CDR2 as FQNNGV. The length of the CDR3 is 15 residues. The V gene lost 6 bases and the J gene lost 0 bases, with 12 bases spanning the gap. This TCR was recovered from a human donor with chronic lymphocytic leukemia. The chain carries TRBV11-2 and TRBJ1-3; D might be TRBD1 (6 bases). Sample: PBMCs, taken after 12 months of ibrutinib treatment. Here the CDR3 reads CASRRGTTSGNTIYF. The CDR3 region has the DNA TGTGCCAGCAGGCGGGGGACAACCTCTGGAAACACCATATATTTT.